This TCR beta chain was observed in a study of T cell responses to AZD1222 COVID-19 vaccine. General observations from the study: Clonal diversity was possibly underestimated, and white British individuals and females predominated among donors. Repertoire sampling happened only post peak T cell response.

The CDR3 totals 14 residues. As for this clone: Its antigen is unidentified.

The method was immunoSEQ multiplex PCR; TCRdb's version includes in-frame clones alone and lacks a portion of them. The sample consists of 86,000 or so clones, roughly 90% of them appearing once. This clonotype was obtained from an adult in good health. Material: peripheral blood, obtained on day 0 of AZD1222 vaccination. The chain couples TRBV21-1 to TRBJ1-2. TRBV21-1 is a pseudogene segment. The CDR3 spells CASGTAGRYYGYTF. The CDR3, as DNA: TGTGCCAGCGGCACAGCCGGGAGATACTATGGCTACACCTTC.